Listed here is a single T cell receptor (beta chain). This sample is drawn from a study of T cell changes during pregnancy in multiple sclerosis. Profiling relied on immunoSEQ multiplex PCR, and the TCRdb table lists in-frame clones only, not all of them. The data show 100,000 or so clones, approximately 90% seen once. The CDR3 is made up of 15 amino acids. V dropped 5 bases and J dropped 10; count of bases not matched to a gene: 10. From germline, CDR1 is MGHDK and CDR2 SYGVNS. The V call is TRBV25-1, the J call TRBJ1-6; 8 bases agree with TRBD1. Sequenced material: peripheral blood, taken after pregnancy. The TCR comes from a female donor with multiple sclerosis, enrolled in a pregnancy study. The CDR3 spells CASSIRTGKGSPLHF. CDR3 DNA sequence: TGTGCCAGCAGTATCCGGACAGGGAAAGGATCACCCCTCCACTTT. The complete variable domain, with remaining parts taken from reference TRBV25-1 and TRBJ1-6, reads EADIYQTPRYLVIGTGKKITLECSQTMGHDKMYWYQQDPGMELHLIHYSYGVNSTEKGDLSSESTVSRIRTEHFPLTLESARPSHTSQYLCASSIRTGKGSPLHFGNGTRLTVT.